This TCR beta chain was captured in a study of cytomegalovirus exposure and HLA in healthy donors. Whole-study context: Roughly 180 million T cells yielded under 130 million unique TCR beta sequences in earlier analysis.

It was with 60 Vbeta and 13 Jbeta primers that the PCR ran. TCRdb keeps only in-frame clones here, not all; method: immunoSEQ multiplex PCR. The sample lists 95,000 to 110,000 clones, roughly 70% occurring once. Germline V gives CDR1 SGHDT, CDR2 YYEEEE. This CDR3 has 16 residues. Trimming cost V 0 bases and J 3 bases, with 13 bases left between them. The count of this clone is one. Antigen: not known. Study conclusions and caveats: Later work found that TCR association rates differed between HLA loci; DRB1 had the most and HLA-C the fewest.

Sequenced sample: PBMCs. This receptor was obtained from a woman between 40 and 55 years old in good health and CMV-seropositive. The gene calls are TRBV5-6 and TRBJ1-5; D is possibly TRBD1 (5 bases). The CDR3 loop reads CASSLAGSAANQPQHF. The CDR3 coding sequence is TGTGCCAGCAGCTTGGCAGGGTCGGCGGCCAATCAGCCCCAGCATTTT.